Presented here are 6 T cell receptor beta chains from one specimen sequenced in a study of shared clonotypes between healthy human individuals. Profiling relied on immunoSEQ multiplex PCR, and the TCRdb table lists in-frame clones only, not all of them. The sample holds 2 million to 2.5 million clones, around 95% seen once. Sequencing was done on a sample of naive CD4+ T cells sorted from blood. Subset indicated: CD45RA+ positively selected. The receptors here all came from a man aged 18 to 30 in good health.

CDR3 amino acids: CASSLGGLLSYEQYF. DNA of the CDR3: TGCGCCAGCAGCTTGGGCGGGTTACTAAGCTACGAGCAGTACTTC. The chain combines TRBV5-1 with TRBJ2-7; tentatively, D is TRBD2 (5 bases). The CDR3 loop spans 15 amino acids. V lost 0 bases and J lost 3, with 13 bases in between. Germline V gives CDR1 SGHRS, CDR2 YFSETQ.

The V call is TRBV5-8, the J call TRBJ2-2, with D perhaps TRBD1 (6 bases). Trimming pared 4 bases from V and 0 bases from J, leaving 13 bases between. The CDR3 sequence is 16 residues long. Germline V CDR1 and CDR2: SGHTS, YDEGEE. This CDR3 reads CASSTRQETNTGELFF. CDR3 coding DNA: TGTGCCAGCAGCACTCGACAGGAAACGAACACCGGGGAGCTGTTTTTT.

Only one count was recorded for this clone. This chain links TRBV9 with TRBJ2-1, with D hard to call. Trimming removed 2 bases from V and 7 bases from J, with 7 bases in between. The CDR3 is 12 amino acids. Per the germline V gene, CDR1 is SGDLS and CDR2 is YYNGEE. CDR3 nucleotide sequence: TGTGCCAGCAGCGTCCTCCCAAATGAGCAGTTCTTC. This translates into CASSVLPNEQFF.

The chain has TRBV6-7 and TRBJ2-5, with a tentative D call TRBD1 (6 bases). TRBV6-7 belongs to the ORF category, with a function that is uncertain. Trimming took 8 bases from V and 5 from J, leaving 30 bases between them. This CDR3 comprises 18 residues. CDR3 amino acids: CASRLRGQGSLRVETQYF. In nucleotides, the CDR3 is TGTGCCAGCCGGTTGCGAGGGCAGGGGAGTTTGCGAGTGGAGACCCAGTACTTC.

This chain connects TRBV28 to TRBJ1-3, with D perhaps matching TRBD1 (6 bases). Germline V gene data show CDR1 as MDHEN and CDR2 as SYDVKM. Between the trimmed V and J ends, which lost 6 bases and 2 bases, there was a span of 11 bases. The CDR3 loop spans 14 amino acids. CDR3 region: CASSLQGPGNTIYF. The CDR3 DNA sequence: TGTGCCAGCAGCTTACAGGGCCCTGGAAACACCATATATTTT.

The chain couples TRBV27 to TRBJ2-3, with TRBD2 matching over 8 bases. The V gene end was trimmed by 8 bases and the J gene end by 1 base; junction bases not matched to a gene: 11. Per the germline V gene, CDR1 is MNHEY and CDR2 is SMNVEV (reference sequence). The CDR3 sequence is 16 residues long. The CDR3 sequence: CASGRGSAGGTDTQYF. DNA of the CDR3: TGTGCCAGCGGACGGGGGTCAGCGGGGGGCACAGATACGCAGTATTTT.